Described below is a single T cell receptor (beta chain) sequence and its context. Its binding antigen is unknown. Per-base qualities were not stored, and no clone one base away is much larger. The receptor library was made with the immunoSEQ multiplex PCR assay. TCR beta CDR3 sequencing was performed on DNA from the cultured, isolated CD4+ T cells. Regarding the original processing steps: Non-productive TCR sequences were removed, reads were trimmed to the CDR3 region, and CDR3s of at least 7 amino acids were retained. Antigen-specific clonotypes were identified using the MANAFEST web app by comparison of expansion in peptide wells against reference cultures. Positive clones required FDR<0.05 expansion versus reference and all other wells, odds ratio above 5, and frequency above 0.1% in two replicate wells. A clonotype was called cross-reactive if it was significantly expanded both in SARS-CoV-2 spike wells and in at least one common cold coronavirus spike condition. Using the stringdist R package, CDR3 similarity was measured by Levenshtein distance, and unrooted trees were constructed with ape in R 3.6.1. TCRdb limited this immuneACCESS table to in-frame rearrangements with V and J called. A share of clones is missing; checked studies link under half to unresolved V genes, and the rest is unexplained. That table gives V, J and clone size, and the DNA gave D and trimming. This sample has roughly 40,000 clones in its table, and 55% to 80% of those were observed once. Of the sample, over 4% falls within the top ten clones.

After roughly 11 days of culture, CD4+ T cells were isolated with the EasySep CD4+ T cell isolation kit. Healthy vaccine recipients had no prior SARS-CoV-2 infection, confirmed by negative nucleocapsid antibodies before and after vaccination. On days 3 and 7, half of the culture medium was replaced with fresh IL-2-containing medium. Unless noted otherwise, every peptide stimulation condition was grown in triplicate wells. Using Ficoll-Paque Plus gradient centrifugation, PBMC were separated from whole blood and then either used fresh or cryopreserved at -140C. The QIAamp micro DNA kit was used to extract genomic DNA from the cultured CD4+ T cells. This entry belongs to a study of vaccination effects on CD4 cells after COVID-19 (dated by TCRdb to between 2021 and 2022). For the study in its entirety: The ViraFEST assay stimulated PBMC with viral peptide pools and then used TCR sequencing to identify antigen-specific CD4+ T cell clonotypes by expansion. In the study, cultures from other donors were sequenced using the Oncomine TCR Beta short-read assay on an Illumina iSeq 100. Altogether, about 10 COVID-19 convalescent patients and several SARS-CoV-2-naive healthy vaccine recipients made up the full study. Some 2 million PBMC per well were cultured in IMDM with around 5% human AB serum, roughly 11 IU/ml IL-2 and gentamicin, plus 10 ug/ml peptides. In both COVID-19 convalescent patients and infection-naive vaccine recipients, the study compared SARS-CoV-2 spike-specific CD4+ TCR repertoires from before mRNA vaccination with those from after it. Each participant received two doses of an mRNA SARS-CoV-2 vaccine, either BNT162b2 or mRNA-1273. General conclusions and limits of the study: In healthy vaccine recipients, vaccine-induced clones were almost all SARS-CoV-2 mono-reactive, with only 1 of 255 cross-reactive with common cold coronaviruses. Only a small number of convalescent patients were included, and no early post-infection timepoints were available, which limited the study. Clones induced by infection and clones induced by vaccination both contracted markedly at late timepoints after vaccination, which fits with T cell responses waning over time.

From the germline V gene (reference sequence), CDR1 is LNHDA and CDR2 is SQIVND. A distance of 15 bases separates the germline ends of V and J, which lose 3 bases and 5 bases respectively. Including cysteine and phenylalanine, the CDR3 has 15 amino acids. This entry keeps only the CDR3 DNA: 45 bases, framed from base 1. Recombination connected TRBV19 to TRBJ2-3; there is no confident call for the D gene. This clonotype was sampled from a human donor who received a COVID-19 vaccine. The starting material was CD4+ T cells from PBMCs cultured without peptide, obtained before COVID-19 vaccination. The CDR3 protein is CASSISLRSRDTQYF. In nucleotide form, the sequence is TGTGCCAGTAGTATCTCCCTTAGAAGCCGAGATACGCAGTATTTT.